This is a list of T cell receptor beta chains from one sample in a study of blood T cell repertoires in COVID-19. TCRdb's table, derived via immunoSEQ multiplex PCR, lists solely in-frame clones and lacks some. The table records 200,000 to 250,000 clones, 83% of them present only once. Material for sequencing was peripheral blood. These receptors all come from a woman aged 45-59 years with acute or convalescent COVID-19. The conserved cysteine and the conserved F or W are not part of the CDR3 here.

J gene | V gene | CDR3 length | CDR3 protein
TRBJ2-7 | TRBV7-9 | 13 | ASSPRGQVSYEQY
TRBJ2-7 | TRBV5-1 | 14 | ASSNDRPNENYEQY
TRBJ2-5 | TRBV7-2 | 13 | ASSLLVAGEETQY
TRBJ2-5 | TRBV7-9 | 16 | ASSSPRGLAGGQETQY
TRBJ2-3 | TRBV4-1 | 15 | ASSQGPGQGSGDTQY
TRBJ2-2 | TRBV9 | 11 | ASSSQGAGELF
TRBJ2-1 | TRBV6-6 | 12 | ASTRTSGNNEQF
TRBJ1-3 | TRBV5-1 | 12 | ASSGGSSGNTIY
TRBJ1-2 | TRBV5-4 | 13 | ASSPEKDRAYGYT
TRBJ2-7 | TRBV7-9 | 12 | ASSLTSGSYEQY
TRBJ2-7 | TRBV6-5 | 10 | ASSIGDYEQY
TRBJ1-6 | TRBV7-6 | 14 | ASSLKDTGGTSPLH
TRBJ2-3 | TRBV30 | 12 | AWSRGGTPDTQY
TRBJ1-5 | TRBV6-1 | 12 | ASSEMSGNQPQH
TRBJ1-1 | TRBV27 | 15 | ASSYLYRGRENTEAF
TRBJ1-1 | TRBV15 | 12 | ATTQGFFDTEAF